A single sample gave rise to the 28 T cell receptor beta chains below, sequenced in a study of T cell responses to AZD1222 COVID-19 vaccine. The assay was immunoSEQ multiplex PCR, and TCRdb's table has in-frame clones only and misses some. The table has under 95,000 clones, around nine tenths seen once. The source was peripheral blood, collected 28 days after the second AZD1222 dose. These receptors came from an adult who received the AZD1222 COVID-19 vaccine.

This clone was picked up a small number of times. The chain combines TRBV3-1 (or the pseudogene TRBV3-2) with TRBJ1-2, with a tentative D call TRBD1 (6 bases). This CDR3 comprises 16 residues. V lost 4 bases, J lost 4 bases, and 19 bases lay in between. Germline V gene lookup returns CDR1 LGHDT and CDR2 YNNKEL (reference sequence). This CDR3 reads CASSPLVRGESYGYTF. The CDR3 bases are TGTGCCAGCAGCCCCCTAGTCAGGGGTGAGAGCTATGGCTACACCTTC.

This clone was seen a handful of times. Here the CDR3 reads CATSRGTGGNEKLFF. The CDR3 nucleotides are TGTGCCACCAGCAGAGGGACAGGAGGTAATGAAAAACTGTTTTTT. J is TRBJ1-4 and V is TRBV15, with 7 bases identical to TRBD1. The germline V gene has CDR1 LNHNV and CDR2 YYDKDF (reference sequence). The CDR3 is made up of 15 amino acids. The V gene end was trimmed by 1 base and the J gene end by 4 bases; junction bases not matched to a gene: 3.

The rearrangement uses TRBV10-2 and TRBJ1-5, with D perhaps matching TRBD1 (6 bases). Trimming removed 5 bases from V and 6 bases from J, with 17 bases in between. The CDR3 runs 15 residues. Germline-derived CDR1 and CDR2 are WSHSY and SAAADI. CDR3: CASSFISTGSQPQHF. In DNA form, the CDR3 reads TGCGCCAGCAGTTTCATTTCGACAGGTAGTCAGCCCCAGCATTTT.

This chain joins TRBV18 and TRBJ1-5; no clear D gene. The CDR3 runs to 13 residues. V lost 2 bases and J 7 bases, leaving 9 bases between the germline ends. Germline assignment: CDR1 KGHSH and CDR2 LQKENI. The CDR3 nucleotides are TGTGCCAGCTCACCAAGTCGGAACCAGCCCCAGCATTTT. Translated: CASSPSRNQPQHF.

V gene TRBV28 combines with J gene TRBJ1-5; D possibly corresponds to TRBD1 (6 bases). In germline, CDR1 is MDHEN, CDR2 SYDVKM. V gave up 10 bases and J gave up 2 bases, with 12 bases separating them. This CDR3 has 13 amino acids. This CDR3 reads CATTGQRNQPQHF. CDR3 DNA: TGTGCCACTACGGGACAACGCAATCAGCCCCAGCATTTT. The full variable domain, its missing parts supplied by reference TRBV28 and TRBJ1-5, is DVKVTQSSRYLVKRTGEKVFLECVQDMDHENMFWYRQDPGLGLRLIYFSYDVKMKEKGDIPEGYSVSREKKERFSLILESASTNQTSMYLCATTGQRNQPQHFGDGTRLSIL.

The J gene is TRBJ1-1, the V gene TRBV19; possibly TRBD1 for D (6 bases). CDR1 and CDR2 from the germline V gene are LNHDA and SQIVND (reference sequence). The CDR3 is made up of 13 amino acids. The V end lost 3 bases, the J end lost 8 bases, and 13 bases lay between the germline ends. The chain's CDR3 is CASSIFEGDEAFF. The DNA of the CDR3 is TGTGCCAGTAGTATCTTCGAGGGGGACGAAGCTTTCTTT.

This clone was counted once. The CDR3 nucleotides are TGTGCCAGCAGGAGCGACAGGGGGGGTTACAATGAGCAGTTCTTC. It specifies CASRSDRGGYNEQFF. The rearrangement uses TRBV6-5 and TRBJ2-1, with TRBD1 matching 9 bases. Trimming cost V 6 bases and J 4 bases; bases outside gene matches: 7. There are 15 residues in the CDR3. CDR1 is MNHEY and CDR2 is SVGAGI in the germline V gene.

This clone was seen more than once but under ten times. This rearrangement joins TRBV7-2 to TRBJ1-5; 10 bases are shared with TRBD1. Losses at the gene ends were 2 bases for V and 5 bases for J; bases not matched to a gene: 6. The CDR3 runs 16 residues. Germline values: CDR1 SGHTA, CDR2 FQGNSA. The CDR3 sequence: CASSLLGQGGHQPQHF. The DNA of the CDR3 is TGTGCCAGCAGCTTACTTGGACAGGGGGGCCATCAGCCCCAGCATTTT.

The chain is built from TRBV28 and TRBJ1-6; TRBD1 agrees at 9 bases. This CDR3 contains 15 residues. V trimming: 4 bases; J trimming: 9 bases; junction bases outside the gene matches: 7. CDR1 is MDHEN and CDR2 is SYDVKM in the germline V gene. Written as DNA, the CDR3 is TGTGCCAGCAGTTGGCGGGACAGGGCCGCTTCACCCCTCCACTTT. Amino acid sequence: CASSWRDRAASPLHF.

The chain couples TRBV7-9 to TRBJ1-2; TRBD1 is a possible D gene (6 bases). CDR3 length: 12 residues. V was shortened by 5 bases and J by 5 bases, with 9 bases between the two germline ends. CDR1 SEHNR and CDR2 FQNEAQ come from the germline V gene (reference sequence). CDR3 protein: CASSPTGYGYTF. The CDR3 DNA reads TGTGCCAGCAGCCCCACAGGGTATGGCTACACCTTC.

The V gene is TRBV3-1 (or the pseudogene TRBV3-2), the J gene TRBJ1-4, with TRBD1 identical over 9 bases. This CDR3 is 16 amino acids long. V trimming: 4 bases; J trimming: 0 bases; junction bases outside the gene matches: 3. Looked up from germline, CDR1 is LGHDT and CDR2 is YNNKEL (reference sequence). The CDR3 nucleotides are TGTGCCAGCAGCCGGACAGGGGCTGCAACTAATGAAAAACTGTTTTTT. This translates into CASSRTGAATNEKLFF.

The rearrangement uses TRBV6-5 and TRBJ1-6; 8 nucleotides align to TRBD1. The V and J ends lost 6 bases and 7 bases, in that order; junction bases with no gene match: 8. Per the germline V gene, CDR1 is MNHEY and CDR2 is SVGAGI. The CDR3 consists of 15 residues. CDR3 amino acids: CASRTDRAQNSPLHF. In DNA, the CDR3 is TGTGCCAGCAGAACGGACAGGGCCCAGAATTCACCCCTCCACTTT.

The chain is built from TRBV27 and TRBJ2-3; D not certain. The germline V gene has CDR1 MNHEY and CDR2 SMNVEV (reference sequence). This CDR3 is built from 14 residues. Between the trimmed V and J ends, which lost 2 bases and 0 bases, there was a span of 6 bases. The CDR3 protein is CASSLAPSTDTQYF. Here the CDR3 DNA reads TGTGCCAGCAGTTTAGCCCCTAGCACAGATACGCAGTATTTT.

The rearrangement links TRBV5-1 to TRBJ1-1; D is possibly TRBD1 (5 bases). The germline V and J ends were trimmed by 4 bases and 3 bases, with 19 bases remaining between them. The CDR3 sequence is 16 residues long. Germline-derived CDR1 and CDR2 are SGHRS and YFSETQ. CDR3 sequence (DNA): TGCGCCAGCAGCCCAGATCCCGGGACCCTCCACACTGAAGCTTTCTTT. Protein: CASSPDPGTLHTEAFF.

The V and J genes are TRBV25-1 and TRBJ2-1; D is possibly TRBD1 or TRBD2 (5 bases each). Looked up from germline, CDR1 is MGHDK and CDR2 is SYGVNS. This CDR3 is 16 amino acids long. Trimming removed 0 bases at V and 8 bases at J, with 17 bases between. Here the CDR3 reads CASSEYNRGPGDEQFF. The CDR3 region has the DNA TGTGCCAGCAGTGAATATAACCGGGGCCCTGGGGATGAGCAGTTCTTC.

CDR3 sequence reads: CASSSQGNEAFF. The CDR3 DNA sequence: TGTGCCAGCAGTTCGCAGGGTAATGAAGCTTTCTTT. The chain recombines TRBV6-5 with TRBJ1-1, with D maybe TRBD1 (5 bases). The length of the CDR3 is 12 residues. CDR1 and CDR2 (germline): MNHEY, SVGAGI. Deletions cut 4 bases from V and 7 bases from J, with 10 bases between.

The rearrangement uses TRBV15 and TRBJ2-7, with 11 bases identical to TRBD1. CDR3 length equals 15 residues. Germline V gene sequence: CDR1 LNHNV, CDR2 YYDKDF (reference sequence). Germline trimming cut 6 bases from V and 0 bases from J; bases unmatched to any gene: 4. The CDR3 region is CATSTGTGGSYEQYF. The CDR3 nucleotides are TGTGCCACCAGTACCGGGACAGGGGGCTCCTACGAGCAGTACTTC. Complete variable domain (other parts from reference TRBV15 and TRBJ2-7): DAMVIQNPRYQVTQFGKPVTLSCSQTLNHNVMYWYQQKSSQAPKLLFHYYDKDFNNEADTPDNFQSRRPNTSFCFLDIRSPGLGDTAMYLCATSTGTGGSYEQYFGPGTRLTVT.

This chain joins TRBV6-1 and TRBJ2-7; 8 positions agree with TRBD2. Looked up from germline, CDR1 is MNHNS and CDR2 is SASEGT. The CDR3 length is 14 residues. V trimming: 2 bases; J trimming: 2 bases; junction bases outside the gene matches: 2. The CDR3 spells CASSESGRTYEQYF. The CDR3 bases are TGTGCCAGCAGTGAAAGCGGGAGAACCTACGAGCAGTACTTC.

This chain connects TRBV30 to TRBJ1-1, with D tentatively TRBD1 (5 bases). The V and J ends lost 3 bases and 5 bases respectively, with 13 bases between them. Germline V gene sequence: CDR1 GTSNPN, CDR2 SVGIG (reference sequence). The CDR3 contains 13 residues. The CDR3 DNA sequence: TGTGCCTGGAGGAGGGGCGGTGGTACTGAAGCTTTCTTT. Its translation is CAWRRGGGTEAFF.

J is TRBJ1-4 and V is TRBV19; D might be TRBD1 (6 bases). Germline V gene lookup returns CDR1 LNHDA and CDR2 SQIVND (reference sequence). Between the trimmed V and J ends, which lost 6 bases and 5 bases, there was a span of 13 bases. The CDR3 loop spans 14 amino acids. CDR3 DNA: TGTGCCAGTAGGAGGAGAGGGGGGAATGAAAAACTGTTTTTT. It codes for CASRRRGGNEKLFF.

This sequence joins TRBV14 and TRBJ2-2, with 10 positions matching TRBD2. V was clipped by 1 base and J by 6 bases; unmatched bases: 5. The CDR3 totals 16 residues. Germline V gene sequence: CDR1 SGHDN, CDR2 FVKESK. The chain's CDR3 is CASSQASGRRAGELFF. The CDR3 coding sequence is TGTGCCAGCAGCCAAGCTAGCGGGAGAAGGGCCGGGGAGCTGTTTTTT.

The chain joins TRBV6-5 to TRBJ1-5; the D gene is possibly TRBD1 (5 bases). Germline V CDR1 and CDR2: MNHEY, SVGAGI. Trimming removed 0 bases at V and 3 bases at J, with 9 bases between. CDR3 size: 15 residues. CDR3 in DNA: TGTGCCAGCAGTTACTCGGCGACAGCCAATCAGCCCCAGCATTTT. It is translated as CASSYSATANQPQHF.

V usage is TRBV6-2 or TRBV6-3 and J usage is TRBJ1-5; unclear D gene. V was clipped by 4 bases and J by 4 bases, with 14 bases between them. CDR1 MNHEY and CDR2 SVGEGT come from the germline V gene. CDR3 size: 15 residues. DNA of the CDR3: TGTGCCAGCAGTTCCCCCGACGGATCAAATCAGCCCCAGCATTTT. Translating it yields CASSSPDGSNQPQHF.

The chain links TRBV7-9 to TRBJ2-2; D is possibly TRBD1 (5 bases). CDR3 size: 19 residues. V lost 2 bases, J lost 5 bases, and 24 bases lay in between. The germline V gene encodes CDR1 SEHNR and CDR2 FQNEAQ (reference sequence). CDR3 region: CASSLFISPGFMGTGELFF. CDR3 coding DNA: TGTGCCAGCAGCTTATTCATTTCCCCAGGGTTTATGGGGACCGGGGAGCTGTTTTTT.

V usage is TRBV7-9 and J usage is TRBJ2-3; D gene ambiguous. Trimming left V 0 bases short and J 2 bases short, with 9 bases between. CDR1 is SEHNR, CDR2 FQNEAQ, per germline (reference sequence). The CDR3 length is 15 residues. The DNA of the CDR3 is TGTGCCAGCAGCTTAGCGACACAGCCCACAGATACGCAGTATTTT. Protein sequence: CASSLATQPTDTQYF. The variable domain in full, with the rest retrieved from reference TRBV7-9 and TRBJ2-3, is DTGVSQNPRHKITKRGQNVTFRCDPISEHNRLYWYRQTLGQGPEFLTYFQNEAQLEKSRLLSDRFSAERPKGSFSTLEIQRTEQGDSAMYLCASSLATQPTDTQYFGPGTRLTVL.

The chain recombines TRBV7-8 with TRBJ1-4; TRBD1 might be the D (5 bases). Trimming took 5 bases from V and 0 from J, leaving 13 bases between them. The germline CDR1 and CDR2 sequences are SGHVS and FQNEAQ. This CDR3 region has 16 residues. The CDR3 reads CASSREGPATNEKLFF. The CDR3 coding sequence is TGTGCCAGCAGCCGGGAGGGACCTGCAACTAATGAAAAACTGTTTTTT.

DNA for the CDR3: TGTGCCAGCAGCTCCTCCACGGGGATCTCCTACGAGCAGTACTTC. Residues: CASSSSTGISYEQYF. The chain recombines TRBV6-6 with TRBJ2-7; perhaps TRBD2 as D (5 bases). Per the germline V gene, CDR1 is MNHNY and CDR2 is SVGAGI (reference sequence). The CDR3 contains 15 residues. V lost 6 bases, J lost 0 bases, and 15 bases lay in between.

This clone was picked up a small number of times. The chain is built from TRBV3-1 (or the pseudogene TRBV3-2) and TRBJ1-6; no clear D. The CDR3 has 16 amino acids. Germline V gene data show CDR1 as LGHDT and CDR2 as YNNKEL (reference sequence). Trimming removed 0 bases at V and 10 bases at J, with 16 bases between. The CDR3 here is CASSQDRRAPDSPLHF. The CDR3 coding sequence is TGTGCCAGCAGCCAAGATCGGAGGGCGCCTGACTCACCCCTCCACTTT.